This entry concerns a single TCR beta chain. Its antigen is unknown. There are 13 residues in the CDR3. Germline V gene lookup returns CDR1 SGHTA and CDR2 FQGTGA. Trimming left V 5 bases short and J 0 bases short, with 7 bases between. This PCR relied on a set of 60 Vbeta primers and 13 Jbeta primers. Measured with immunoSEQ multiplex PCR; TCRdb has only the in-frame clones, and not every one. The table lists 150,000 to 180,000 clones, about 85% of them singletons. These data come from a study of cytomegalovirus exposure and HLA in healthy donors. General observations from the study: Researchers catalogued 150 or so TCR beta chains as cytomegalovirus-associated.

V usage is TRBV7-3 and J usage is TRBJ1-1; tentative D call: TRBD1 (6 bases). Sequenced material: PBMCs. The receptor comes from a man aged 25 to 40 in good health and CMV-seropositive. Here the CDR3 reads CASSRTVNTEAFF. In DNA form, the CDR3 reads TGTGCCAGCAGCCGGACAGTGAACACTGAAGCTTTCTTT.